This TCR beta chain was captured by sequencing in a study of blood T cells in healthy people across ages. Study-wide findings and caveats: Observed TCR beta diversity per million T cells went down as age went up. This fall followed a roughly linear course with age. A strong correlation was seen between TCR beta diversity and naive T cell percentage.

V lost 5 bases and J lost 3, with 16 bases in between. Germline values: CDR1 SGHTA, CDR2 FQGNSA. CDR3 length equals 15 residues. The second PCR ran about 6 to 11 cycles with a sample-barcoded 5' primer and J-beta primers. Each CDR3 protein is one row after TCRdb ran MiXCR on the 5' RACE reads. The sample comprises 1,800,000 or so distinct CDR3 sequences, about 39% of which are singletons, and about 23% rests with the top ten. The sample holds many counts of this clonotype. Its specificity is not known. The chain links TRBV7-2 to TRBJ2-5; D might be TRBD2 (7 bases). The material sequenced was blood. The sequence was obtained from a human donor in good health. This chain's CDR3 is CASSLGGGHEETQYF. The CDR3 nucleotides read TGTGCCAGCAGCCTAGGGGGGGGGCATGAAGAGACCCAGTACTTC.